This T cell receptor beta chain was captured in a study of T cell responses to AZD1222 COVID-19 vaccine. Overall study findings and caveats: The study sampled repertoires only after the peak T cell response. Donor demographics were predominantly white British with a female majority; clonal diversity may be underestimated. Following two doses of AZD1222, Spike-specific TCR breadth and depth rose. Only a handful of AZD1222 recipients were seropositive at baseline.

The method was immunoSEQ multiplex PCR; TCRdb's version includes in-frame clones alone and lacks a portion of them. The data show under 110,000 clones, about 90% seen once. Comment on this clone: No antigen is known for it.

V was clipped by 7 bases and J by 9 bases; unmatched bases: 14. The CDR3 covers 15 residues. This material consisted of peripheral blood, taken 28 days after the second AZD1222 dose. The chain has TRBV6-7 and TRBJ1-4, with TRBD1 identical over 7 bases. TRBV6-7 is an ORF; its function is uncertain. The receptor was derived from an adult who received the AZD1222 COVID-19 vaccine. The CDR3 spells CASKDRDRDSKKLFF. Written as DNA, the CDR3 is TGTGCCAGCAAAGACAGGGATAGGGACAGTAAAAAACTGTTTTTT.